The rows below give T cell receptor beta chains drawn from one sample of a study of CD8 T cells in Susac syndrome. One entry per CDR3 protein results from TCRdb running MiXCR on the immunoSEQ multiplex PCR reads. Of tens of thousands of distinct CDR3 sequences detected, roughly 96% appear once; the ten largest clones hold approximately 0.57%. Sample: CD8+ T cells from PBMCs. These receptors all come from a human donor with Susac syndrome. Both conserved end residues are part of each CDR3. Each record gives: CDR3 length, D gene, clone size, V gene, J gene, CDR3 DNA, CDR3 protein. A D gene is named only where the DNA matches it firmly. Clone size appears in some rows only: once, few, many, or a class for an expanded clone.

14	NA	NA	TRBV20-1	TRBJ1-1	TGCAGTGCCAGACGGGACATCATGAACACTGAAGCTTTCTTT	CSARRDIMNTEAFF
17	TRBD1	NA	TRBV3-1	TRBJ1-2	TGTGCCAGCAGCCTACATTCGACGTCGACAGGGATGAGTGGCTACACCTTC	CASSLHSTSTGMSGYTF
14	NA	NA	TRBV5-1	TRBJ2-2	TGCGCCAGCAGCTTGAGTCAGAACACCGGGGAGCTGTTTTTT	CASSLSQNTGELFF
13	NA	NA	TRBV29-1	TRBJ2-3	TGCAGCGTTGAAGGAGAGTCCACAGATACGCAGTATTTT	CSVEGESTDTQYF
16	NA	NA	TRBV7-9	TRBJ2-3	TGTGCCAGCAGCTTTAGTGCAGGAGAGACCACAGATACGCAGTATTTT	CASSFSAGETTDTQYF
13	NA	NA	TRBV27	TRBJ1-2	TGTGCCAGCAGTACCCCGACGGGGTATGGCTACACCTTC	CASSTPTGYGYTF
15	TRBD1	NA	TRBV3-1	TRBJ2-7	TGTGCCAGCAGACCCAGGGGGATGAGCTCCTACGAGCAGTACTTC	CASRPRGMSSYEQYF
14	NA	NA	TRBV5-1	TRBJ1-1	TGCGCCAGCACCGGGGGGCCGAGCGGTGGAGAAGCTTTCTTT	CASTGGPSGGEAFF
16	TRBD1	once	TRBV13	TRBJ1-2	TGTGCCAGCAGCTTAGCGGGACAGGGGTTGAACTATGGCTACACCTTC	CASSLAGQGLNYGYTF
14	NA	NA	TRBV27	TRBJ1-4	TGTGCCAGCAGGCCAGTTTCAACTAATGAAAAACTGTTTTTT	CASRPVSTNEKLFF
17	NA	NA	TRBV20-1	TRBJ2-5	TGCAGTGCTAGAGAGACCAGGAATGGCAGGTCACAAGAGACCCAGTACTTC	CSARETRNGRSQETQYF
14	NA	NA	TRBV10-3	TRBJ1-1	TGTGCCATCATGGACAGTCCTATGAACACTGAAGCTTTCTTT	CAIMDSPMNTEAFF
14	NA	NA	TRBV5-4	TRBJ2-5	TGTGCCAGCAGCCCGCGGACGGTTCAAGAGACCCAGTACTTC	CASSPRTVQETQYF
14	NA	few	TRBV6-2/TRBV6-3	TRBJ1-6	TGTGCCAGCAGTTCGAGCTCCTATAATTCACCCCTCCACTTT	CASSSSSYNSPLHF
15	NA	NA	TRBV6-2/TRBV6-3	TRBJ2-7	TGTGCCAGCAGTTACCCGGGGAAGGGCAACTACGAGCAGTACTTC	CASSYPGKGNYEQYF
14	NA	NA	TRBV20-1	TRBJ1-1	TGCAGTGCTAGAGATCACCGAACGTACACTGAAGCTTTCTTT	CSARDHRTYTEAFF
14	NA	once	TRBV20-1	TRBJ2-3	TGCAGTGCTAGAACCCTGGTGGGAGCAGATACGCAGTATTTT	CSARTLVGADTQYF
12	NA	NA	TRBV7-3	TRBJ2-2	TGTGCCAGCAGCTTAACGACCGGGGAGCTGTTTTTT	CASSLTTGELFF
14	NA	NA	TRBV9	TRBJ1-2	TGTGCCAGCAGCGCTCCGACAGCCCAACGCCCCAAGACCTTC	CASSAPTAQRPKTF
13	NA	NA	TRBV6-5	TRBJ1-2	TGTGCCAGCAGTCTTGTTCAGGGTTTTGGCTACACCTTC	CASSLVQGFGYTF
15	NA	NA	TRBV6-2/TRBV6-3	TRBJ2-2	TGTGCCAGCACACCCTACAGGGTATCGACCGGGGAGCTGTTTTTT	CASTPYRVSTGELFF
15	NA	NA	TRBV5-1	TRBJ2-7	TGCGCCAGCAGCTCCAGGGAGATTGAACCCTACGAGCAGTACTTC	CASSSREIEPYEQYF
15	NA	once	TRBV27	TRBJ2-7	TGTGCCAGCTCGGACACCTTGAATCCCAGCTACGAGCAGTACTTC	CASSDTLNPSYEQYF
13	TRBD1	NA	TRBV12-3/TRBV12-4	TRBJ1-5	TGTGCCAGCAGTTCGACAGGGAGTCAGCCCCAGCATTTT	CASSSTGSQPQHF
15	TRBD2	NA	TRBV20-1	TRBJ2-7	TGCAGTGCTAGAGATCTACTAGCGGGGTCCTACGAGCAGTACTTC	CSARDLLAGSYEQYF
12	NA	NA	TRBV20-1	TRBJ1-3	TGCAGTGCTAGCCTTAGTGGCAACACCATATATTTT	CSASLSGNTIYF
13	NA	NA	TRBV14	TRBJ2-5	TGTGCCAGCAGCCCGGGGCTTCAAGAGACCCAGTACTTC	CASSPGLQETQYF
15	NA	NA	TRBV7-2	TRBJ1-5	TGTGCCAGCAGCCCCCAGACGGATAGCAATCAGCCCCAGCATTTT	CASSPQTDSNQPQHF
12	NA	few	TRBV12-3/TRBV12-4	TRBJ1-1	TGTGCCAGCAGATACACCGGGACAAAAGCTTTCTTT	CASRYTGTKAFF
13	TRBD2	NA	TRBV19	TRBJ2-1	TGTGCCAGTAGTATCGGGGGGGCCAATGAGCAGTTCTTC	CASSIGGANEQFF
14	TRBD2	NA	TRBV5-6	TRBJ2-4	TGTGCCAGCACCCTCCCCGGGAGGAAAAACATTCAGTACTTC	CASTLPGRKNIQYF
14	TRBD1	NA	TRBV7-8	TRBJ2-7	TGTGCCAGCAGCTCACAGGGGGCCTCCTACGAGCAGTACTTC	CASSSQGASYEQYF
15	NA	NA	TRBV29-1	TRBJ1-2	TGCAGCGTTGTGGCGGGAAACTCTCCGCCCTATGGCTACACCTTC	CSVVAGNSPPYGYTF
15	NA	NA	TRBV6-2/TRBV6-3	TRBJ2-7	TGTGCCAGCAGTTATGCGTTAGGCGGAGGCTACGAGCAGTACTTC	CASSYALGGGYEQYF
11	NA	NA	TRBV10-1	TRBJ1-1	TGCGCCCGCTACAGCGGCACTGAAGCTTTCTTT	CARYSGTEAFF
13	TRBD1	NA	TRBV4-1	TRBJ1-1	TGCGCCAGCAGACAGGGGGGGGACACTGAAGCTTTCTTT	CASRQGGDTEAFF
14	NA	NA	TRBV7-9	TRBJ2-6	TGTGCCAGCATGTCGGGGACCGGGGCCAACGTCCTGACTTTC	CASMSGTGANVLTF
17	NA	NA	TRBV7-6	TRBJ2-6	TGTGCCAGCAGCACAGGCCCGTATAACTCTGGGGCCAACGTCCTGACTTTC	CASSTGPYNSGANVLTF
16	TRBD1	NA	TRBV14	TRBJ1-2	TGTGCCAGCAGCCCACGGACAGGGCTCTGGAACTATGGCTACACCTTC	CASSPRTGLWNYGYTF
10	NA	NA	TRBV20-1	TRBJ2-7	TGCAGTGCTACTTCGAACGAGCAGTACTTC	CSATSNEQYF
15	TRBD1	NA	TRBV2	TRBJ1-2	TGTGCCAGCAGTGAGATAGAGGGGGCAGGGAGAGGCTACACCTTC	CASSEIEGAGRGYTF
13	TRBD1	NA	TRBV27	TRBJ1-2	TGTGCCAGCAGACTAGGGACAGGGGAGGGCTACACCTTC	CASRLGTGEGYTF
16	NA	NA	TRBV5-1	TRBJ1-1	TGCGCCAGCAGCTTGGTGGCAGGACTCACCAACACTGAAGCTTTCTTT	CASSLVAGLTNTEAFF
12	NA	NA	TRBV29-1	TRBJ1-2	TGCAGCGTTGAGGGGGAGACTTATGGCTACACCTTC	CSVEGETYGYTF
13	NA	NA	TRBV2	TRBJ1-5	TGTGCCAGCAGTAATGACGGAAATCAGCCCCAGCATTTT	CASSNDGNQPQHF